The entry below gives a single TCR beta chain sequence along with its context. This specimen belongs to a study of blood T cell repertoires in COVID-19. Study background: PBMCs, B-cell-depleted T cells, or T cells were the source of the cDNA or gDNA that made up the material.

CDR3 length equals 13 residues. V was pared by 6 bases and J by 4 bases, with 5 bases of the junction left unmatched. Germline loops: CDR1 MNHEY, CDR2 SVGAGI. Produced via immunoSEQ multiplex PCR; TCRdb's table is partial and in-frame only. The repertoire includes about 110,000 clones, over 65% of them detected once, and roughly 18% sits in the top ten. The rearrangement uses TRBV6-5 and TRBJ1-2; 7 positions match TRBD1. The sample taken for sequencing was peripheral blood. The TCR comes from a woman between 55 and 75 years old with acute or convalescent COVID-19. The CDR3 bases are TGTGCCAGCAGGACGGGACAGATCTATGGCTACACCTTC. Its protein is CASRTGQIYGYTF.